Listed here are 28 T cell receptor beta chains from one sample, sequenced in a study of blood T cells in healthy people across ages. A second PCR of about 6 to 12 cycles used a sample-barcoded 5' primer and a J-beta primer mix. Using its own MiXCR run on the 5' RACE reads, TCRdb lists one record per CDR3 protein. The table lists under 850,000 distinct CDR3 sequences, roughly 34% of them singletons, with approximately 12% in the top ten. Sequencing was carried out using blood. The receptor set was obtained from a man aged 18-30 years in good health.

This clonotype was seen only a few times. The rearrangement joins TRBV4-2 to TRBJ2-5; 9 positions agree with TRBD1. The CDR3 spans 16 residues. Trimming removed 4 bases from V and 11 bases from J; junction bases left unmatched: 17. Germline-derived CDR1 and CDR2 are LGHNA and YNFKEQ. CDR3 coding DNA: TGTGCCAGCAGCCCAGGGTTGACGGGGACAGGGCCAGAGCAGTACTTC. Its protein product is CASSPGLTGTGPEQYF.

The rearrangement joins TRBV7-6 to TRBJ2-2; 7 bases agree with TRBD1. Germline trimming cut 1 base from V and 7 bases from J; bases unmatched to any gene: 6. There are 15 residues in the CDR3. Germline-derived CDR1 and CDR2 are SGHVS and FNYEAQ. CDR3 DNA: TGTGCCAGCAGCTTAGACAGGGGCCAAGTCGGGGAGCTGTTTTTT. It is translated as CASSLDRGQVGELFF. Full variable domain (outside the CDR3, taken from reference TRBV7-6 and TRBJ2-2): GAGVSQSPRYKVTKRGQDVALRCDPISGHVSLYWYRQALGQGPEFLTYFNYEAQQDKSGLPNDRFSAERPEGSISTLTIQRTEQRDSAMYRCASSLDRGQVGELFFGEGSRLTVL.

This clonotype was observed a few times. The V and J genes are TRBV12-3 or TRBV12-4 and TRBJ1-1, with a possible D match to TRBD1 (6 bases). This CDR3 is 14 amino acids long. V was shortened by 6 bases and J by 1 base, with 12 bases between the two germline ends. In DNA, the CDR3 is TGTGCCAGCAGCCTCTTGGGACAGAACACTGAAGCTTTCTTT. Its protein product is CASSLLGQNTEAFF.

As DNA, the CDR3 is TGCGCCAGCAGCGGCCCAGACAGCGGAGGGACCCATTCAGCTTTCTTT. It yields the protein CASSGPDSGGTHSAFF. The chain joins TRBV5-1 to TRBJ1-1; tentative D call: TRBD1 (5 bases). V lost 4 bases, J lost 10 bases, and 26 bases lay in between. Germline CDR1 is SGHRS and CDR2 is YFSETQ. The CDR3 runs to 16 residues.

The chain combines TRBV7-3 with TRBJ2-7, with D possibly matching TRBD2 (5 bases). The germline CDR1 and CDR2 sequences are SGHTA and FQGTGA. Trimming took off 3 bases at V and 5 bases at J, with 11 bases between the two ends. CDR3 size: 13 residues. CDR3 residues: CASSFNRADEQYF. The CDR3 nucleotides read TGTGCCAGCAGCTTTAATAGAGCGGACGAGCAGTACTTC.

V and J are TRBV5-1 and TRBJ2-5; no firm D call. This CDR3 spans 10 amino acids. Germline CDR1 reads SGHRS; CDR2 reads YFSETQ. V was cut by 0 bases and J by 9 bases, with 3 bases left in between. CDR3 region: CASSLEPQYF. CDR3 coding DNA: TGCGCCAGCAGCTTGGAGCCCCAGTACTTC.

The chain joins TRBV4-3 to TRBJ1-5; D might be TRBD1 (5 bases). The CDR3 extends over 15 amino acids. The V gene lost 1 base and the J gene lost 6 bases, with 13 bases spanning the gap. Per the germline V gene, CDR1 is LGHNA and CDR2 is YSLEER. The CDR3 DNA sequence: TGCGCCAGCAGCCAAGGCCTGGGGGGGAGTCAGCCCCAGCATTTT. Encoded protein: CASSQGLGGSQPQHF.

In this sample, this clonotype turned up many times. The V and J genes are TRBV5-1 and TRBJ2-1; D not certain. This CDR3 region has 11 residues. Trimming shortened V by 4 bases and J by 6 bases, and 5 bases separated the two germline ends. The germline V gene encodes CDR1 SGHRS and CDR2 YFSETQ. The CDR3 here is CASSDLNEQFF. CDR3 nucleotides: TGCGCCAGCAGCGACCTCAATGAGCAGTTCTTC.

V gene TRBV4-3 combines with J gene TRBJ2-3; D gene uncertain. This CDR3 has 15 amino acids. V lost 1 base, J lost 2 bases, and 10 bases lay in between. Per the germline V gene, CDR1 is LGHNA and CDR2 is YSLEER. CDR3 DNA sequence: TGCGCCAGCAGCCAAGGCGACGTGTCCACAGATACGCAGTATTTT. Its protein is CASSQGDVSTDTQYF.

This clonotype was seen ten or more times. This rearrangement joins TRBV12-3 or TRBV12-4 to TRBJ1-5; TRBD1 matches 9 bases. CDR3 length: 15 amino acids. J lost 2 bases, V lost 4 bases, and 3 bases had no gene match. The DNA of the CDR3 is TGTGCCAGCAGTTGGACAGGGGATGGCAATCAGCCCCAGCATTTT. Residues: CASSWTGDGNQPQHF.

This chain connects TRBV29-1 to TRBJ2-1, with 7 positions matching TRBD1. The germline V gene has CDR1 SQVTM and CDR2 ANQGSEA. The CDR3 is 17 residues long. Trimming cost V 0 bases and J 3 bases; bases outside gene matches: 11. CDR3 loop: CSVEDSGGLANYNEQFF. The DNA for the CDR3 is TGCAGCGTTGAAGATTCAGGGGGTCTAGCCAACTACAATGAGCAGTTCTTC.

This clonotype was found many times. V usage is TRBV12-3 or TRBV12-4 and J usage is TRBJ2-1; TRBD1 might be the D (5 bases). Trimming cost V 6 bases and J 6 bases, with 9 bases left between them. The CDR3 contains 12 residues. In DNA, the CDR3 is TGTGCCAGCAGCTCAGGGTTCAATGAGCAGTTCTTC. This encodes CASSSGFNEQFF.

In its sample, this clonotype was seen a few times. The rearrangement links TRBV5-8 to TRBJ1-5, with a weak D call TRBD1 (5 bases). This CDR3 has 17 residues. V was shortened by 0 bases and J by 1 base, with 14 bases between the two germline ends. The germline gives CDR1 SGHTS, CDR2 YDEGEE. CDR3 nucleotides: TGTGCCAGCAGCTTGGTTCTGGGACCCCCAAGCAATCAGCCCCAGCATTTT. This codes for CASSLVLGPPSNQPQHF.

This chain links TRBV7-9 with TRBJ2-7, with TRBD1 identical over 8 bases. This CDR3 comprises 15 residues. V was clipped by 5 bases and J by 5 bases; unmatched bases: 11. Germline V gene data show CDR1 as SEHNR and CDR2 as FQNEAQ (reference sequence). The chain's CDR3 is CASSRPLDREDEQYF. The CDR3 DNA is TGTGCCAGCAGCCGTCCTTTGGACAGGGAGGACGAGCAGTACTTC.

To note about this clonotype: At one end the junction does not follow the germline gene, possibly because of a read error. The chain links TRBV5-6 to TRBJ1-2, with 7 nucleotides matching TRBD1. The CDR3 length is 15 residues. Germline V gene lookup returns CDR1 SGHDT and CDR2 YYEEEE. The CDR3 region has the DNA TGTGCCGGCAGCCCGGGACAGCCAGAGATCTATGGCTACACCTTC. Protein product: CAGSPGQPEIYGYTF.

J is TRBJ1-6 and V is TRBV4-2, with D possibly TRBD1 on 5 matching bases. CDR1 and CDR2 from the germline V gene are LGHNA and YNFKEQ. This CDR3 has 19 amino acids. V lost 3 bases, J lost 8 bases, and 26 bases lay in between. CDR3: CASSQKGGTGNTFDSPLHF. The DNA of the CDR3 is TGTGCCAGCAGCCAGAAGGGCGGGACGGGGAATACGTTTGATTCACCCCTCCACTTT.

The gene calls are TRBV12-5 and TRBJ2-1; tentatively, D is TRBD1 (6 bases). The J call may not be correct, given that the DNA end is closer to TRBJ2-7. The CDR3 covers 15 residues. Germline V gene data show CDR1 as LGHNT and CDR2 as FRNRAP. In DNA, the CDR3 is TGTGCTAGTGGTCCGACAGGAATCCCCTACAATGAGCAGTACTTC. It encodes CASGPTGIPYNEQYF.

The chain is built from TRBV14 and TRBJ1-2; unclear D gene. In germline, CDR1 is SGHDN, CDR2 FVKESK. This CDR3 spans 14 amino acids. V shed 0 bases and J shed 4 bases, with 9 bases lying between them. CDR3 in DNA: TGTGCCAGCAGCCAAGATGGGAGGATCTATGGCTACACCTTC. The encoded protein is CASSQDGRIYGYTF.

This rearrangement joins TRBV20-1 to TRBJ1-6, with TRBD1 matching 7 bases. The CDR3 extends over 16 amino acids. Germline V CDR1 and CDR2: DFQATT, SNEGSKA (reference sequence). The J segment lost 2 bases and the V segment lost 4 bases, leaving 8 bases of the junction unmatched. CDR3: CSATRQGGTYNSPLHF. DNA for the CDR3: TGCAGTGCTACCCGACAGGGAGGGACCTATAATTCACCCCTCCACTTT.

The chain is built from TRBV9 and TRBJ1-2; D gene uncertain. The germline gives CDR1 SGDLS, CDR2 YYNGEE. The V gene lost 5 bases and the J gene lost 8 bases, with 13 bases spanning the gap. This CDR3 has 12 amino acids. The CDR3 DNA follows: TGTGCCAGCAGTGCCGGAACGCGGGGCTACACCTTC. Its protein is CASSAGTRGYTF. Using reference TRBV9 and TRBJ1-2 for the parts outside the CDR3, the full variable domain is DSGVTQTPKHLITATGQRVTLRCSPRSGDLSVYWYQQSLDQGLQFLIQYYNGEERAKGNILERFSAQQFPDLHSELNLSSLELGDSALYFCASSAGTRGYTFGSGTRLTVV.

V is TRBV6-5 and J is TRBJ1-5, with a possible D match to TRBD1 (5 bases). V lost 0 bases and J 2 bases, leaving 29 bases between the germline ends. The V gene's germline CDR1 is MNHEY and CDR2 SVGAGI. The CDR3 extends over 22 amino acids. CDR3 coding DNA: TGTGCCAGCAGTTACTCGAACCCCACACTCCGGGGGGACGGAGTAGGCAATCAGCCCCAGCATTTT. The encoded protein is CASSYSNPTLRGDGVGNQPQHF.

V usage is TRBV6-2 or TRBV6-3 and J usage is TRBJ1-5, with TRBD1 identical over 7 bases. Germline V CDR1 and CDR2: MNHEY, SVGEGT. This CDR3 region has 14 residues. V shed 6 bases, J shed 5 bases, and the junction held 7 bases outside the gene matches. For the CDR3, the DNA is TGTGCCAGCAGGAAGGGGGCCCGGGATCAGCCCCAGCATTTT. As protein: CASRKGARDQPQHF.

The rearrangement uses TRBV27 and TRBJ1-2; TRBD1 might be the D (5 bases). Between the trimmed V and J ends, which lost 4 bases and 10 bases, there was a span of 16 bases. Germline CDR1 is MNHEY and CDR2 is SMNVEV (reference sequence). This CDR3 has 13 residues. This CDR3 reads CASSYSLDSDYTF. The CDR3 DNA is TGTGCCAGCAGTTACTCCCTCGACAGTGACTACACCTTC.

In the case of this clonotype: The germline gene is not matched at one end of the junction; a read error may be the cause. The CDR3, as DNA: TGTGCCAGCAGCCCGGCCGGGACAGGATACACTGAAGTTTTCTTT. This codes for CASSPAGTGYTEVFF. The V gene is TRBV7-2, the J gene TRBJ1-1, with 8 bases identical to TRBD1. The germline V gene encodes CDR1 SGHTA and CDR2 FQGNSA. This CDR3 comprises 15 residues. Based on the CDR3 plus reference TRBV7-2 and TRBJ1-1, the full variable domain is GAGVSQSPSNKVTEKGKDVELRCDPISGHTALYWYRQSLGQGLEFLIYFQGNSAPDKSGLPSDRFSAERTGGSVSTLTIQRTQQEDSAVYLCASSPAGTGYTEVFFGQGTRLTVV.

Concerning this clonotype: This may arise from a read error, as a much more abundant clone is one base away. The rearrangement links TRBV2 to TRBJ2-4; tentatively, D is TRBD1 or TRBD2 (6 bases each). The CDR3 has 16 residues. Germline V gives CDR1 SNHLY, CDR2 FYNNEI. The CDR3, as DNA: TGTGCCAGCAAGCAGAGGACATCGGGGGCCAAAACCATTCAGTACTTC. Translated: CASKQRTSGAKTIQYF.

Of note for this clonotype: This could be a read error, since a much larger clone is one nucleotide away. V gene TRBV29-1 combines with J gene TRBJ2-1; D remains unclear. The V and J ends lost 4 bases and 13 bases respectively, with 20 bases between them. There are 13 residues in the CDR3. CDR1 and CDR2 from the germline V gene are SQVTM and ANQGSEA. CDR3 region: CSVAVTQQETQFF. The CDR3 nucleotides read TGCAGCGTTGCGGTAACTCAACAAGAGACCCAGTTCTTC.

This clonotype turned up a few times. The chain recombines TRBV9 with TRBJ2-3; D unclear. Germline CDR1 SGDLS, CDR2 YYNGEE. Deletions cut 0 bases from V and 8 bases from J, with 13 bases between. The CDR3 extends over 14 amino acids. Written as DNA, the CDR3 is TGTGCCAGCAGCGTAGACCCGGGTTTTGGTACGCAGTATTTT. Its protein product is CASSVDPGFGTQYF.

The chain has TRBV10-3 and TRBJ2-1; 7 positions agree with TRBD1. The CDR3 is 14 residues long. The germline V gene encodes CDR1 ENHRY and CDR2 SYGVKD. The trim removed 2 bases at V and 4 bases at J, leaving 2 bases unmatched. The CDR3 loop is CAISEGDSYNEQFF. CDR3 sequence (DNA): TGTGCCATCAGTGAGGGGGACAGTTACAATGAGCAGTTCTTC.